One and the same sample provided the 25 T cell receptor beta chains below, sequenced in a study of blood T cell repertoires in COVID-19. The assay was immunoSEQ multiplex PCR, and TCRdb's table has in-frame clones only and misses some. The repertoire has some 50,000 clones, approximately 90% of them found once; the top ten carry approximately 6%. The sample comprised peripheral blood. These receptors all come from a man in his forties with acute or convalescent COVID-19.

J is TRBJ2-1 and V is TRBV10-3, with TRBD1 matching 10 bases. The CDR3 sequence is 13 residues long. Germline V gives CDR1 ENHRY, CDR2 SYGVKD. Losses at the gene ends were 9 bases for V and 6 bases for J; bases not matched to a gene: 5. The CDR3 bases are TGTGCCATTTGGACAGGGGGAAGCAATGAGCAGTTCTTC. Protein: CAIWTGGSNEQFF.

This rearrangement joins TRBV27 to TRBJ1-6; D possibly corresponds to TRBD1 (5 bases). Between the trimmed V and J ends, which lost 1 base and 10 bases, there was a span of 14 bases. Germline lookup yields CDR1 MNHEY and CDR2 SMNVEV (reference sequence). This CDR3 has 15 residues. For the CDR3, the DNA is TGTGCCAGCAGTTTATTCAGGGCGGGAAGCTCACCCCTCCACTTT. As protein: CASSLFRAGSSPLHF.

This chain uses TRBV28 with TRBJ2-4; D may be TRBD2 (5 bases). The CDR3 runs to 15 residues. V was cut by 6 bases and J by 3 bases, with 15 bases left in between. CDR1 MDHEN and CDR2 SYDVKM come from the germline V gene. The CDR3 DNA is TGTGCCAGCAGCCCGCCGGGAAAACACAAAAACATTCAGTACTTC. The encoded protein is CASSPPGKHKNIQYF. The full variable domain, in which reference TRBV28 and TRBJ2-4 provide the parts outside the CDR3, is DVKVTQSSRYLVKRTGEKVFLECVQDMDHENMFWYRQDPGLGLRLIYFSYDVKMKEKGDIPEGYSVSREKKERFSLILESASTNQTSMYLCASSPPGKHKNIQYFGAGTRLSVL.

V and J are TRBV11-3 and TRBJ2-2; the D is unclear. CDR1 and CDR2 from the germline V gene are SGHNT and YENEEA. This CDR3 is 17 amino acids long. V was pared by 1 base and J by 1 base, with 13 bases between. The CDR3 here is CASSLVPAVRNTGELFF. The CDR3 region has the DNA TGTGCCAGCAGCTTAGTCCCCGCGGTGAGGAACACCGGGGAGCTGTTTTTT.

The table lists this clone with a few counts. V is TRBV7-8 and J is TRBJ1-4; D call uncertain. Germline CDR1 and CDR2: SGHVS and FQNEAQ. The V and J ends lost 3 bases and 7 bases respectively, with 12 bases between them. This CDR3 spans 14 amino acids. In DNA, the CDR3 is TGTGCCAGCAGCTTCCGGAGTGGGAGTGAAAAACTGTTTTTT. The encoded protein is CASSFRSGSEKLFF.

This rearrangement joins TRBV14 to TRBJ2-3; no clear D gene. V was pared by 2 bases and J by 0 bases, with 3 bases between. CDR3 size: 13 residues. CDR1 SGHDN and CDR2 FVKESK come from the germline V gene. In nucleotides, the CDR3 is TGTGCCAGCAGCCAACTCAGCACAGATACGCAGTATTTT. Translating it yields CASSQLSTDTQYF. The full variable domain, its missing parts supplied by reference TRBV14 and TRBJ2-3, is EAGVTQFPSHSVIEKGQTVTLRCDPISGHDNLYWYRRVMGKEIKFLLHFVKESKQDESGMPNNRFLAERTGGTYSTLKVQPAELEDSGVYFCASSQLSTDTQYFGPGTRLTVL.

This clone has just one count. The genes are TRBV6-5 and TRBJ1-5; the D gene is possibly TRBD1 (5 bases). Germline CDR1 MNHEY, CDR2 SVGAGI. Trimming pared 6 bases from V and 3 bases from J, leaving 12 bases between. The CDR3 has 14 residues. The CDR3 spells CASRRDRTNQPQHF. The CDR3 coding sequence is TGTGCCAGCAGACGCGACAGAACCAATCAGCCCCAGCATTTT.

This CDR3 is CASTRRGLAGGTGELFF. The CDR3 DNA is TGTGCCAGCACCCGGCGGGGACTAGCGGGAGGTACCGGGGAGCTGTTTTTT. The rearrangement joins TRBV7-2 to TRBJ2-2, with 15 bases identical to TRBD2. Trimming took 7 bases from V and 5 from J; bases not matched to a gene: 8. CDR3 length: 17 residues. CDR1 is SGHTA, CDR2 FQGNSA, per germline.

This clone is a singleton in its sample. The chain links TRBV6-1 to TRBJ2-1; TRBD1 matches at 7 bases. CDR3 length equals 14 residues. Germline V gene sequence: CDR1 MNHNS, CDR2 SASEGT. J was trimmed by 7 bases and V by 5 bases; bases with no gene match: 8. CDR3 DNA sequence: TGTGCCAGCAGTCCTACAGGGGCGAGTAATGAGCAGTTCTTC. Encoded protein: CASSPTGASNEQFF.

The chain has TRBV3-1 (or the pseudogene TRBV3-2) and TRBJ2-2; 8 positions agree with TRBD2. The V gene's germline CDR1 is LGHDT and CDR2 YNNKEL (reference sequence). This CDR3 spans 14 amino acids. V lost 5 bases to trimming and J lost 6 bases; unmatched junction nucleotides: 5. CDR3 residues: CASSTWTSSGELFF. The CDR3 DNA reads as TGTGCCAGCAGCACCTGGACTAGCTCCGGGGAGCTGTTTTTT.

The V call is TRBV2, the J call TRBJ1-5; D not certain. Trimming cost V 1 base and J 7 bases, with 14 bases left between them. Germline loops: CDR1 SNHLY, CDR2 FYNNEI. The CDR3 totals 15 residues. CDR3 DNA: TGTGCCAGCAGTGAAGAAAGGCTTGGAGGACAGCCCCAGCATTTT. Residues: CASSEERLGGQPQHF.

This chain links TRBV5-4 with TRBJ2-3; 7 nucleotides agree with TRBD1. This CDR3 is built from 14 residues. Germline values: CDR1 SGHNT, CDR2 YYREEE (reference sequence). Trimming at V came to 1 base and at J to 4 bases, leaving 3 bases not matched to a gene. Here the CDR3 DNA reads TGTGCCAGCAGCTTGAACAGGGGATCAGATACGCAGTATTTT. Encoded protein: CASSLNRGSDTQYF.

The chain uses TRBV3-1 (or the pseudogene TRBV3-2) and TRBJ2-3, with D possibly being TRBD2 (6 bases). This CDR3 is 15 amino acids long. V was shortened by 5 bases and J by 4 bases, with 16 bases between the two germline ends. Per the germline V gene, CDR1 is LGHDT and CDR2 is YNNKEL (reference sequence). The CDR3 DNA sequence: TGTGCCAGCAGCGCGTTATGGGGAGGCGCAGATACGCAGTATTTT. This sequence encodes CASSALWGGADTQYF.

This clone was seen just once. One end of the junction varies from germline; a read error may be responsible. The gene calls are TRBV11-2 and TRBJ1-6; weak D call: TRBD1 (5 bases). Germline lookup yields CDR1 SGHAT and CDR2 FQNNGV. The CDR3 totals 12 residues. CDR3 in DNA: TGTGCCAGCAGGGGTATAGGGGCTTTCCGCGACTTT. Its translation is CASRGIGAFRDF.

The chain is built from TRBV19 and TRBJ1-5, with a tentative D call TRBD1 (5 bases). The CDR3 totals 15 residues. Germline V lookup: CDR1 LNHDA, CDR2 SQIVND (reference sequence). V shed 4 bases and J shed 4 bases, with 14 bases lying between them. CDR3 nucleotide sequence: TGTGCCAGTAGTACCCCTCAGGGTTGGAATCAGCCCCAGCATTTT. This encodes CASSTPQGWNQPQHF.

The table lists this clone with a count of one. V is TRBV2 and J is TRBJ2-4; no firm D call. Trimming pared 4 bases from V and 7 bases from J, leaving 5 bases between. CDR1 is SNHLY, CDR2 FYNNEI, per germline. The CDR3 has 11 amino acids. In DNA form, the CDR3 reads TGTGCCAGCAGTGCAATGAACATTCAGTACTTC. This sequence encodes CASSAMNIQYF.

The chain joins TRBV11-1 to TRBJ2-1; D ambiguous. The V gene lost 4 bases and the J gene lost 8 bases, with 9 bases spanning the gap. Germline loops: CDR1 SGHAT, CDR2 FQDESV (reference sequence). CDR3 size: 12 residues. This CDR3 is CASSSQFDEQFF. The CDR3 DNA reads TGTGCCAGCAGCTCCCAGTTCGATGAGCAGTTCTTC.

The genes are TRBV5-1 and TRBJ1-1; no firm D call. The CDR3 runs 11 residues. CDR1 and CDR2 (germline): SGHRS, YFSETQ. The V end was cut by 5 bases, the J end by 9 bases, with 11 bases between. Written as DNA, the CDR3 is TGCGCCAGCAGAGGAGGGCCGAAAGCTTTCTTT. Protein sequence: CASRGGPKAFF.

The rearrangement joins TRBV30 to TRBJ1-3; D remains ambiguous. The CDR3 contains 12 residues. V dropped 4 bases and J dropped 1 base, with 5 bases sitting between them. Germline V gene sequence: CDR1 GTSNPN, CDR2 SVGIG (reference sequence). The CDR3 bases are TGTGCCTGGACAGTGTCTGGAAACACCATATATTTT. The encoded protein is CAWTVSGNTIYF.

V is TRBV30 and J is TRBJ1-3, with D uncertain. The V end was cut by 7 bases, the J end by 0 bases, with 10 bases between. CDR1 is GTSNPN and CDR2 is SVGIG in the germline V gene (reference sequence). The CDR3 extends over 13 amino acids. CDR3 loop: CASSGSSGNTIYF. Written as DNA, the CDR3 is TGTGCCTCCTCGGGTTCCTCTGGAAACACCATATATTTT.

This clone appeared a few times. The chain is built from TRBV27 and TRBJ2-1; D unresolved. The germline V gene has CDR1 MNHEY and CDR2 SMNVEV (reference sequence). V was clipped by 6 bases and J by 3 bases, with 9 bases between them. CDR3 length equals 13 residues. The CDR3 DNA is TGTGCCAGCAGCCACAATTTCTACAATGAGCAGTTCTTC. This sequence encodes CASSHNFYNEQFF.

The genes are TRBV7-9 and TRBJ2-2, with D unresolved. CDR1 SEHNR and CDR2 FQNEAQ come from the germline V gene (reference sequence). The CDR3 loop spans 13 amino acids. The V end was cut by 3 bases, the J end by 6 bases, with 8 bases between. CDR3 loop: CASSFEPAGELFF. Written as DNA, the CDR3 is TGTGCCAGCAGCTTTGAACCGGCCGGGGAGCTGTTTTTT.

The rearrangement joins TRBV6-1 to TRBJ1-2; no clear D. The CDR3 runs 18 residues. Germline CDR1 and CDR2: MNHNS and SASEGT. V dropped 2 bases and J dropped 2 bases, with 21 bases sitting between them. The DNA for the CDR3 is TGTGCCAGCAGTGAACAAGCAGGCCAGGTCCGCGACAACTATGGCTACACCTTC. It yields the protein CASSEQAGQVRDNYGYTF.

This chain links TRBV25-1 with TRBJ2-7; weak D call: TRBD2 (5 bases). The germline CDR1 and CDR2 sequences are MGHDK and SYGVNS. The CDR3 has 15 residues. V gave up 5 bases and J gave up 0 bases, with 14 bases separating them. This CDR3 reads CASSIGGGRSYEQYF. CDR3 sequence (DNA): TGTGCCAGCAGTATAGGAGGCGGCCGCTCCTACGAGCAGTACTTC.

The gene calls are TRBV5-1 and TRBJ1-6; D is possibly TRBD1 (6 bases). Germline loops: CDR1 SGHRS, CDR2 YFSETQ. Deletions cut 4 bases from V and 7 bases from J, with 9 bases between. There are 13 residues in the CDR3. The CDR3 sequence: CASSRDTNSPLHF. CDR3 DNA sequence: TGCGCCAGCAGCCGGGACACCAATTCACCCCTCCACTTT.